One T cell receptor beta chain is described in this entry. Original processing methods: Estimated nucleated cell counts came from reference gene primer amplification. Clones were sequenced by immunoSEQ multiplex PCR, and TCRdb holds only the in-frame ones, with some missing. Clone size and the V and J calls come from that table; the DNA yielded D and trimming. This sample has under 250,000 clones, with 83% found just once. These data come from a study of blood T cell repertoires in COVID-19. Study-wide context: T cells, B-cell-depleted T cells, or PBMCs supplied cDNA or gDNA.

Trimming cost V 3 bases and J 1 base, with 9 bases left between them. The germline gives CDR1 SGHDN, CDR2 FVKESK. The CDR3 contains 14 residues. This TCR derives from a human donor in a cohort sampled during active COVID-19. The chain employs TRBV14 and TRBJ1-1, with a tentative D call TRBD1 (6 bases). Material: peripheral blood. As DNA, the CDR3 is TGTGCCAGCAGCCAGCAGGGGTCGAACACTGAAGCTTTCTTT. Its translation is CASSQQGSNTEAFF. Looking up the rest from reference TRBV14 and TRBJ1-1 gives the full variable domain: EAGVTQFPSHSVIEKGQTVTLRCDPISGHDNLYWYRRVMGKEIKFLLHFVKESKQDESGMPNNRFLAERTGGTYSTLKVQPAELEDSGVYFCASSQQGSNTEAFFGQGTRLTVV.